This TCR beta chain was observed in a study of a mutant IDH1 vaccine in newly diagnosed glioma. A word on this clone: Its antigen remains unidentified.

The data were produced by immunoSEQ multiplex PCR, yet TCRdb's version contains in-frame clones alone and is incomplete. This table holds about 69,000 clones, about 88% found once. Time point defined: week 35, safety follow-up. Vaccinated patients received 300 ug of mutant IDH1 20-mer peptide per dose, with topical imiquimod. Per germline, CDR1 LNHNV and CDR2 YYDKDF (reference sequence). CDR3 length: 17 residues. V lost 3 bases to trimming and J lost 2 bases, with 18 bases between them. The TCR comes from a man aged 25-40 years with glioma. The sample consisted of PBMCs, taken from a glioma patient whose treatment included an IDH1 peptide vaccine. V and J are TRBV15 and TRBJ2-3, with D possibly TRBD2 on 5 matching bases. In nucleotides, the CDR3 is TGTGCCACCAGCAGGCCACCCCCCCGGGGATACACAGATACGCAGTATTTT. This translates into CATSRPPPRGYTDTQYF.